Shown below are 32 T cell receptor beta chains from a single sample sequenced in a study of T cells after yellow fever vaccination. Each CDR3 protein gets one entry after TCRdb re-called the 5' RACE reads with MiXCR. Among about 300,000 distinct CDR3 sequences listed, around 9.3% were seen once. Sample: CD4+ T cells sorted from PBMCs, taken 5 days after the yellow fever booster vaccination. Receptors were obtained from a man aged 18 to 30 who received the YFV17D yellow fever vaccine.

This clonotype was seen more than once but under ten times. The chain is built from TRBV5-1 and TRBJ2-2; maybe TRBD1 (5 bases). Germline V gives CDR1 SGHRS, CDR2 YFSETQ. V lost 1 base to trimming and J lost 0 bases, with 10 bases between them. The CDR3 spans 16 residues. The CDR3 DNA follows: TGCGCCAGCAGCTTGTCAGGACAATCGAACACCGGGGAGCTGTTTTTT. It is translated as CASSLSGQSNTGELFF.

This clonotype was picked up a small number of times. CDR3 in amino acids: CASSPRQTGQTQYF. The CDR3 DNA sequence: TGTGCCAGCAGCCCACGACAGACCGGTCAGACCCAGTACTTC. The chain combines TRBV7-2 with TRBJ2-5; D possibly corresponds to TRBD1 (5 bases). CDR3 size: 14 residues. Between the trimmed V and J ends, which lost 5 bases and 6 bases, there was a span of 16 bases. Germline values: CDR1 SGHTA, CDR2 FQGNSA.

This clonotype has more than one count but fewer than ten. The chain has TRBV30 and TRBJ2-1; 8 nucleotides agree with TRBD2. J was trimmed by 12 bases and V by 2 bases; bases with no gene match: 3. Germline CDR1 GTSNPN, CDR2 SVGIG (reference sequence). The CDR3 is made up of 11 amino acids. The CDR3 is CAWSSGGGQFF. The DNA of the CDR3 is TGTGCCTGGAGTAGCGGGGGAGGGCAGTTCTTC. The full variable domain, with the rest looked up from reference TRBV30 and TRBJ2-1, is SQTIHQWPATLVQPVGSPLSLECTVEGTSNPNLYWYRQAAGRGLQLLFYSVGIGQISSEVPQNLSASRPQDRQFILSSKKLLLSDSGFYLCAWSSGGGQFFGPGTRLTVL.

This clonotype was detected once. The gene calls are TRBV20-1 and TRBJ2-5; 7 positions agree with TRBD1. This CDR3 comprises 13 residues. The trim removed 4 bases at V and 0 bases at J, leaving 2 bases unmatched. The germline V gene encodes CDR1 DFQATT and CDR2 SNEGSKA (reference sequence). CDR3 protein: CSAKQGYQETQYF. The CDR3 DNA sequence: TGCAGTGCTAAACAGGGGTACCAAGAGACCCAGTACTTC.

This clonotype turned up a few times. The chain has TRBV3-1 and TRBJ2-3, with no clear D. V shed 1 base and J shed 0 bases, with 11 bases lying between them. CDR1 and CDR2 (germline): LGHDT, YNNKEL (reference sequence). The CDR3 covers 16 residues. CDR3 DNA sequence: TGTGCCAGCAGCCAAGGTCGGCTAACTAGCACAGATACGCAGTATTTT. The encoded protein is CASSQGRLTSTDTQYF.

There are a few counts of this clonotype. The V call is TRBV6-2 or TRBV6-3, the J call TRBJ2-2; TRBD2 might be the D (6 bases). Trimming stripped 6 bases from V and 4 bases from J, with 15 bases between. CDR3 length: 15 residues. In germline, CDR1 is MNHEY, CDR2 SVGEGT. CDR3 DNA: TGTGCCAGCAGGACGATAGGAGGGGTCACCGGGGAGCTGTTTTTT. Translated, it gives CASRTIGGVTGELFF.

This chain connects TRBV7-9 to TRBJ1-2, with D perhaps TRBD1 (6 bases). The CDR3 totals 16 residues. Per germline, CDR1 SEHNR and CDR2 FQNEAQ (reference sequence). V dropped 5 bases and J dropped 0 bases, with 16 bases sitting between them. The CDR3 here is CASSPGGGNANYGYTF. The CDR3 nucleotides read TGTGCCAGCAGCCCCGGAGGGGGTAACGCTAACTATGGCTACACCTTC.

This clonotype has at least ten counts. This rearrangement joins TRBV9 to TRBJ2-4, with D perhaps assigned TRBD1 or TRBD2 (6 bases each). The CDR3 has 15 residues. Germline CDR1 SGDLS, CDR2 YYNGEE. The V gene lost 4 bases and the J gene lost 1 base, with 12 bases spanning the gap. CDR3: CASSRGPLAKNIQYF. Here the CDR3 DNA reads TGTGCCAGCAGCCGGGGGCCCCTGGCCAAAAACATTCAGTACTTC. Full variable domain (rest looked up from reference TRBV9 and TRBJ2-4): DSGVTQTPKHLITATGQRVTLRCSPRSGDLSVYWYQQSLDQGLQFLIQYYNGEERAKGNILERFSAQQFPDLHSELNLSSLELGDSALYFCASSRGPLAKNIQYFGAGTRLSVL.

This clonotype was seen only a few times. This chain joins TRBV20-1 and TRBJ1-2; maybe TRBD1 (5 bases). Germline values: CDR1 DFQATT, CDR2 SNEGSKA (reference sequence). The CDR3 runs to 14 residues. The V and J ends lost 5 bases and 6 bases respectively, with 19 bases between them. The CDR3 loop is CSAPPEGLGNGYTF. The CDR3 DNA follows: TGCAGTGCTCCCCCGGAGGGGCTGGGGAATGGCTACACCTTC.

This clonotype was seen repeatedly, ten times or more. V is TRBV3-1 and J is TRBJ2-3; TRBD1 agrees at 10 bases. With V trimmed by 0 bases and J by 5 bases, 2 bases remained unmatched. Germline CDR1 LGHDT, CDR2 YNNKEL (reference sequence). This CDR3 comprises 15 residues. The CDR3 DNA reads as TGTGCCAGCAGCCAAGACCGGACAGGGGGAGATACGCAGTATTTT. This gives the protein CASSQDRTGGDTQYF.

The chain joins TRBV7-2 to TRBJ2-7; D gene unclear. CDR3 size: 12 residues. Germline V lookup: CDR1 SGHTA, CDR2 FQGNSA. V lost 5 bases and J lost 3, with 8 bases in between. The CDR3, as DNA: TGTGCCAGCAGCGCCACCGGCTACGAGCAGTACGTC. Translation: CASSATGYEQYV.

This clonotype occurred a few times. The CDR3 DNA is TGTGCCAGCAGATACAGACCTTCAGGGCCCTACGAGCAGTACTTC. Protein sequence: CASRYRPSGPYEQYF. This chain uses TRBV7-3 with TRBJ2-7, with a possible D match to TRBD1 (5 bases). The CDR3 has 15 amino acids. The germline CDR1 and CDR2 sequences are SGHTA and FQGTGA. The V end lost 6 bases, the J end lost 2 bases, and 17 bases lay between the germline ends.

The V call is TRBV5-1, the J call TRBJ2-2; D tentatively reads TRBD1 or TRBD2 (5 bases each). The CDR3 length is 14 residues. Trimming removed 0 bases from V and 4 bases from J, with 7 bases in between. Germline CDR1 is SGHRS and CDR2 is YFSETQ. CDR3 amino acids: CASSLGGSTGELFF. The DNA of the CDR3 is TGCGCCAGCAGCTTGGGGGGGAGCACCGGGGAGCTGTTTTTT.

The chain combines TRBV7-2 with TRBJ1-3; D gene unclear. CDR1 is SGHTA and CDR2 is FQGNSA in the germline V gene. The CDR3 length is 15 residues. V gave up 6 bases and J gave up 0 bases, with 12 bases separating them. The CDR3 protein is CASRPESGSGNTIYF. The CDR3 DNA follows: TGTGCCAGCAGGCCCGAATCGGGCTCTGGAAACACCATATATTTT. Full variable domain (outside the CDR3, taken from reference TRBV7-2 and TRBJ1-3): GAGVSQSPSNKVTEKGKDVELRCDPISGHTALYWYRQSLGQGLEFLIYFQGNSAPDKSGLPSDRFSAERTGGSVSTLTIQRTQQEDSAVYLCASRPESGSGNTIYFGEGSWLTVV.

This clonotype appeared a few times. This sequence joins TRBV29-1 and TRBJ1-6; no definite D call. The V and J ends lost 6 bases and 3 bases respectively, with 9 bases between them. Per the germline V gene, CDR1 is SQVTM and CDR2 is ANQGSEA. The CDR3 has 13 residues. The CDR3 sequence: CSVARDYNSPLHF. The CDR3 DNA follows: TGCAGCGTCGCCCGGGACTATAATTCACCCCTCCACTTT.

This clonotype has only a few counts. The genes are TRBV29-1 and TRBJ2-2; 9 nucleotides line up with TRBD2. The CDR3 contains 14 residues. CDR1 and CDR2 (germline): SQVTM, ANQGSEA. The ends lost 4 bases at V and 4 bases at J; junction bases unmatched: 4. The CDR3 spells CSVGGTSITGELFF. DNA for the CDR3: TGCAGCGTTGGGGGGACTAGCATCACCGGGGAGCTGTTTTTT.

In this sample, this clonotype turned up a few times. The V call is TRBV12-3 or TRBV12-4, the J call TRBJ1-5; the D is unclear. V lost 4 bases, J lost 6 bases, and 19 bases lay in between. The CDR3 spans 16 residues. Written as DNA, the CDR3 is TGTGCCAGCAGTTCCGAGGGAACCCGGGCGCGTCAGCCCCAGCATTTT. This sequence encodes CASSSEGTRARQPQHF.

V usage is TRBV19 and J usage is TRBJ1-2; no firm D call. Trimming removed 3 bases at V and 6 bases at J, with 5 bases between. The CDR3 totals 11 residues. The germline CDR1 and CDR2 sequences are LNHDA and SQIVND (reference sequence). In DNA, the CDR3 is TGTGCCAGTAGTATGGGAGATGGCTACACCTTC. Protein product: CASSMGDGYTF. The complete variable domain, with remaining parts taken from reference TRBV19 and TRBJ1-2, reads DGGITQSPKYLFRKEGQNVTLSCEQNLNHDAMYWYRQDPGQGLRLIYYSQIVNDFQKGDIAEGYSVSREKKESFPLTVTSAQKNPTAFYLCASSMGDGYTFGSGTRLTVV.

This clonotype was seen a handful of times. This rearrangement joins TRBV5-1 to TRBJ1-1, with no clear D. With 7 bases removed from V and 0 bases from J, the gap between germline ends came to 13 bases. The CDR3 is 14 amino acids. Per germline, CDR1 SGHRS and CDR2 YFSETQ. CDR3 residues: CASGTDGVNTEAFF. In DNA, the CDR3 is TGCGCCAGCGGAACGGACGGAGTGAACACTGAAGCTTTCTTT.

The V and J genes are TRBV7-8 and TRBJ1-2; D not certain. The CDR3 totals 14 residues. CDR1 is SGHVS, CDR2 FQNEAQ, per germline. The V end was cut by 5 bases, the J end by 7 bases, with 17 bases between. This CDR3 is CASSHDAPRGGYTF. The DNA of the CDR3 is TGTGCCAGCAGCCACGACGCCCCCCGAGGTGGCTACACCTTC.

CDR3 region: CASSLRGIYGYTF. CDR3 coding DNA: TGTGCCAGCAGCTTAAGGGGGATCTATGGCTACACCTTC. The chain has TRBV7-9 and TRBJ1-2; D is possibly TRBD1 (6 bases). Trimming removed 2 bases from V and 4 bases from J, with 8 bases in between. This CDR3 region has 13 residues. Germline values: CDR1 SEHNR, CDR2 FQNEAQ (reference sequence). The variable domain in full, with the rest retrieved from reference TRBV7-9 and TRBJ1-2, is DTGVSQNPRHKITKRGQNVTFRCDPISEHNRLYWYRQTLGQGPEFLTYFQNEAQLEKSRLLSDRFSAERPKGSFSTLEIQRTEQGDSAMYLCASSLRGIYGYTFGSGTRLTVV.

This clonotype has more than one count but fewer than ten. V gene TRBV14 combines with J gene TRBJ1-6, with D tentatively TRBD1 (6 bases). V was trimmed by 5 bases and J by 9 bases, leaving 14 bases between them. The CDR3 sequence is 14 residues long. Germline V lookup: CDR1 SGHDN, CDR2 FVKESK. In DNA, the CDR3 is TGTGCCAGCAGCTACAGGGAGTGGGGTTCACCCCTCCACTTT. It encodes CASSYREWGSPLHF.

This clonotype was detected a few times. The chain recombines TRBV29-1 with TRBJ2-5, with 8 bases fitting TRBD1. V lost 5 bases to trimming and J lost 1 base; unmatched junction nucleotides: 9. The germline V gene has CDR1 SQVTM and CDR2 ANQGSEA. This CDR3 spans 15 amino acids. CDR3 residues: CSVTRDRTLQETQYF. The CDR3 DNA reads TGCAGCGTTACGAGGGACAGGACCCTCCAAGAGACCCAGTACTTC.

V is TRBV30 and J is TRBJ2-1; 7 bases align to TRBD2. This CDR3 has 15 amino acids. Germline V CDR1 and CDR2: GTSNPN, SVGIG (reference sequence). Losses at the gene ends were 0 bases for V and 6 bases for J; bases not matched to a gene: 8. The CDR3 DNA reads as TGTGCCTGGAGTGTCTTTCACGGGGGGTCCAATGAGCAGTTCTTC. Residues: CAWSVFHGGSNEQFF.

This clonotype has a handful of counts. The chain joins TRBV25-1 to TRBJ2-6; no definite D call. This CDR3 has 13 amino acids. CDR1 and CDR2 (germline): MGHDK, SYGVNS. The V gene lost 9 bases and the J gene lost 4 bases, with 10 bases spanning the gap. CDR3 nucleotide sequence: TGTGCCAGTTTGGATCCAGGGGCCAACGTCCTGACTTTC. Protein: CASLDPGANVLTF.

V is TRBV7-2 and J is TRBJ2-7; D gene unclear. There are 12 residues in the CDR3. Germline lookup yields CDR1 SGHTA and CDR2 FQGNSA. Trimming shortened V by 4 bases and J by 7 bases, and 11 bases separated the two germline ends. This CDR3 reads CASSYHLSEQYF. The CDR3 DNA follows: TGTGCCAGCAGCTACCACCTCTCGGAGCAGTACTTC. Using reference TRBV7-2 and TRBJ2-7 for the parts outside the CDR3, the full variable domain is GAGVSQSPSNKVTEKGKDVELRCDPISGHTALYWYRQSLGQGLEFLIYFQGNSAPDKSGLPSDRFSAERTGGSVSTLTIQRTQQEDSAVYLCASSYHLSEQYFGPGTRLTVT.

This clonotype appeared many times. The chain couples TRBV7-8 to TRBJ2-7; D is unclear. The V gene lost 3 bases and the J gene lost 5 bases, with 8 bases spanning the gap. Germline CDR1 and CDR2: SGHVS and FQNEAQ. This CDR3 spans 12 amino acids. DNA of the CDR3: TGTGCCAGCAGCTTGTACGTAAACGAGCAGTACTTC. Its translation: CASSLYVNEQYF.

The chain combines TRBV5-1 with TRBJ2-1; D unclear. Germline-derived CDR1 and CDR2 are SGHRS and YFSETQ. V lost 5 bases, J lost 3 bases, and 12 bases lay in between. This CDR3 has 14 residues. CDR3 nucleotides: TGCGCCAGCAGTGACCCGGGCAACTACAATGAGCAGTTCTTC. Translating gives CASSDPGNYNEQFF.

This clonotype came up a few times. The chain employs TRBV20-1 and TRBJ1-2; TRBD1 might be the D (5 bases). CDR3 length equals 12 residues. Trimming left V 6 bases short and J 8 bases short, with 16 bases between. Germline V gene sequence: CDR1 DFQATT, CDR2 SNEGSKA (reference sequence). Here the CDR3 reads CSASDRGRGYTF. The CDR3 DNA sequence: TGCAGTGCGTCCGACCGGGGCCGCGGCTACACCTTC.

This clonotype was seen at least ten times. The chain has TRBV18 and TRBJ2-1, with 7 bases matching TRBD2. The CDR3 covers 15 residues. Germline CDR1 is KGHSH and CDR2 is LQKENI. V lost 1 base and J lost 9; bases outside the gene matches: 9. The CDR3 bases are TGTGCCAGCTCACCACGTCGGGCGTTAGCGGGTGAGCAGTTCTTC. This translates into CASSPRRALAGEQFF.

The chain recombines TRBV7-3 with TRBJ2-6; possibly TRBD1 or TRBD2 for D (6 bases each). The germline CDR1 and CDR2 sequences are SGHTA and FQGTGA. Trimming removed 7 bases at V and 4 bases at J, with 14 bases between. The CDR3 covers 15 residues. For the CDR3, the DNA is TGTGCCAGCACCCGAGGGGGGCCGGGGGCCAACGTCCTGACTTTC. Its translation: CASTRGGPGANVLTF.

This sequence joins TRBV7-9 and TRBJ2-2, with D hard to call. The germline CDR1 and CDR2 sequences are SEHNR and FQNEAQ (reference sequence). Trimming left V 4 bases short and J 4 bases short, with 4 bases between. This CDR3 spans 12 amino acids. CDR3 in amino acids: CASSSATGELFF. The CDR3 DNA sequence: TGTGCCAGCAGCTCAGCCACCGGGGAGCTGTTTTTT.